This is a list of T cell receptor beta chains from one sample in a study of molecular identifiers for immune sequencing clone quantification. TCRdb used MiXCR to reprocess the PCR reads, holding one entry per CDR3 protein. This table has some 590,000 distinct CDR3 sequences, less than 30% appearing once. What was sequenced was naive CD8+ T cells from blood, with Jurkat cell RNA spiked in. Source of these receptors: a human donor in good health. Some libraries in this study had Jurkat cell RNA spiked in. The CDR3 runs from the conserved cysteine through the conserved F or W. D genes are given only for firm matches. Clone size is not always given. Where it is, it says once, few, many or a class for expanded clones.

clone size: -
D gene: -
V gene: TRBV9
J gene: TRBJ1-2
CDR3 DNA: TGTGCCAGCAGCGCAGGGGCGGCTCTCTATGGCTACACCTTC
CDR3 protein: CASSAGAALYGYTF

clone size: few
D gene: -
V gene: TRBV14
J gene: TRBJ2-5
CDR3 DNA: TGTGCCAGCGGCCAAGAATGGGACCGAATGGGGACCCAGTACTTC
CDR3 protein: CASGQEWDRMGTQYF

clone size: many
D gene: -
V gene: TRBV18
J gene: TRBJ2-7
CDR3 DNA: TGTGCCAGCTCACTGCCTGGGGGAAACCAGCAGTACTTC
CDR3 protein: CASSLPGGNQQYF

clone size: -
D gene: -
V gene: TRBV11-3
J gene: TRBJ2-3
CDR3 DNA: TGTGCCAGCAGCTTCGGTCGGGACTTATCAGATACGCAGTATTTT
CDR3 protein: CASSFGRDLSDTQYF

clone size: -
D gene: TRBD2
V gene: TRBV7-9
J gene: TRBJ2-1
CDR3 DNA: TGTGCCAGCAGCCCTGACGGGACTAGCGGGGGTAATGAGCAGTTCTTC
CDR3 protein: CASSPDGTSGGNEQFF

clone size: many
D gene: -
V gene: TRBV20-1
J gene: TRBJ2-7
CDR3 DNA: TGCAGTGCTAGAGATCCGGACAGTAACTACGAGCAGTACTTC
CDR3 protein: CSARDPDSNYEQYF

clone size: many
D gene: -
V gene: TRBV6-5
J gene: TRBJ2-6
CDR3 DNA: TGTGCCAGCAGTTTAGGGGTCTCTGGGGCCAACGTCCTGACTTTC
CDR3 protein: CASSLGVSGANVLTF

clone size: few
D gene: -
V gene: TRBV4-3
J gene: TRBJ2-7
CDR3 DNA: TGCGCCAGCAGCCAAGATTGGGGAAACTCCTACGAGCAGTACTTC
CDR3 protein: CASSQDWGNSYEQYF

clone size: -
D gene: TRBD2
V gene: TRBV4-3
J gene: TRBJ2-3
CDR3 DNA: TGCGCCAGCAGCCAAGATTGGACTAGCGGGGGGGCCTCTAGCACAGATACGCAGTATTTT
CDR3 protein: CASSQDWTSGGASSTDTQYF

clone size: -
D gene: -
V gene: TRBV19
J gene: TRBJ2-1
CDR3 DNA: TGTGCCAGTAGTGCAGGACTGAGCTCCTACAATGAGCAGTTCTTC
CDR3 protein: CASSAGLSSYNEQFF

clone size: -
D gene: -
V gene: TRBV20-1
J gene: TRBJ1-1
CDR3 DNA: TGCAGTGCTAGCTTAGGTTACAGAGAGAACACTGAAGCTTTCTTT
CDR3 protein: CSASLGYRENTEAFF

clone size: -
D gene: TRBD2
V gene: TRBV5-3
J gene: TRBJ2-7
CDR3 DNA: TGTGCCAGCAGCTCCAGACTAGCGGGTGAGAACTACGAGCAGTACTTC
CDR3 protein: CASSSRLAGENYEQYF

clone size: few
D gene: -
V gene: TRBV9
J gene: TRBJ2-1
CDR3 DNA: TGTGCCAGCAGCGTCGGTGTAAATGAGCAGTTCTTC
CDR3 protein: CASSVGVNEQFF

clone size: many
D gene: -
V gene: TRBV19
J gene: TRBJ2-7
CDR3 DNA: TGTGCCAGTAGTATGCATGGGGAGCAGTACTTC
CDR3 protein: CASSMHGEQYF

clone size: -
D gene: -
V gene: TRBV7-2
J gene: TRBJ1-2
CDR3 DNA: TGTGCCAGCAGCCACATAAGTGATGTCGGTGGCTACACCTTC
CDR3 protein: CASSHISDVGGYTF

clone size: few
D gene: -
V gene: TRBV6-5
J gene: TRBJ2-7
CDR3 DNA: TGTGCCAGCAGAGGGTACGCCTACGAGCAGTACTTC
CDR3 protein: CASRGYAYEQYF

clone size: many
D gene: -
V gene: TRBV2
J gene: TRBJ2-3
CDR3 DNA: TGTGCCAGCAGCGATCACCAGGGTGGTCGCACAGATACGCAGTATTTT
CDR3 protein: CASSDHQGGRTDTQYF

clone size: once
D gene: -
V gene: TRBV12-3/TRBV12-4
J gene: TRBJ2-2
CDR3 DNA: TGTGCCAGCAGTTTAATACCCCCCTTGGGCGGGGAGCTGTTTTTT
CDR3 protein: CASSLIPPLGGELFF

clone size: many
D gene: -
V gene: TRBV7-2
J gene: TRBJ1-5
CDR3 DNA: TGTGCCAGCAGCTTAGCCCGCGGGGGGGTCGGTCAGCCCCAGCATTTT
CDR3 protein: CASSLARGGVGQPQHF

clone size: few
D gene: -
V gene: TRBV27
J gene: TRBJ1-2
CDR3 DNA: TGTGCCAGCAGTCCCATAGGCATTGACTATGGCTACACCTTC
CDR3 protein: CASSPIGIDYGYTF

clone size: few
D gene: TRBD1
V gene: TRBV2
J gene: TRBJ1-5
CDR3 DNA: TGTGCCAGCAGTGCGGGACAGGGAAACGTGGGGCCCCAGCATTTT
CDR3 protein: CASSAGQGNVGPQHF

clone size: many
D gene: -
V gene: TRBV12-3/TRBV12-4
J gene: TRBJ1-6
CDR3 DNA: TGTGCCAGCAGTCCCCCGGGGGTCCATAATTCACCCCTCCACTTT
CDR3 protein: CASSPPGVHNSPLHF

clone size: few
D gene: -
V gene: TRBV5-1
J gene: TRBJ2-1
CDR3 DNA: TGCGCCAGCAGCTTGGGTCGCAGCTACTACAATGAGCAGTTCTTC
CDR3 protein: CASSLGRSYYNEQFF

clone size: -
D gene: TRBD1
V gene: TRBV13
J gene: TRBJ1-1
CDR3 DNA: TGTGCCAGCAGCTGGGGACAGGAGAACACTGAAGCTTTCTTT
CDR3 protein: CASSWGQENTEAFF

clone size: -
D gene: TRBD2
V gene: TRBV2
J gene: TRBJ2-3
CDR3 DNA: TGTGCCAGCAGTGAAGCGTGGGGGATAGCGGGGGAACACACAGATACGCAGTATTTT
CDR3 protein: CASSEAWGIAGEHTDTQYF

clone size: few
D gene: -
V gene: TRBV29-1
J gene: TRBJ2-1
CDR3 DNA: TGCAGCGTTGGGCTGGCGGGCAGCTCCTACAATGAGCAGTTCTTC
CDR3 protein: CSVGLAGSSYNEQFF

clone size: -
D gene: -
V gene: TRBV27
J gene: TRBJ2-7
CDR3 DNA: TGTGCCAGCGGTTCCCAACCCTACGAGCAGTACTTC
CDR3 protein: CASGSQPYEQYF

clone size: -
D gene: -
V gene: TRBV25-1
J gene: TRBJ2-1
CDR3 DNA: TGTGCCAGCAGTGATTCAGTCGACAATGAGCAGTTCTTC
CDR3 protein: CASSDSVDNEQFF

clone size: many
D gene: -
V gene: TRBV7-2
J gene: TRBJ2-7
CDR3 DNA: TGTGCCAGCAGCTTACCAGGGGGGCACTACGAGCAGTACTTC
CDR3 protein: CASSLPGGHYEQYF

clone size: many
D gene: -
V gene: TRBV29-1
J gene: TRBJ1-3
CDR3 DNA: TGCAGCGTTGAAGTCACCGGACCGGGAAACACCATATATTTT
CDR3 protein: CSVEVTGPGNTIYF

clone size: few
D gene: -
V gene: TRBV4-3
J gene: TRBJ1-1
CDR3 DNA: TGCGCCAGCAGCCAAGTGTGGGGAGGGGTCACTGAAGCTTTCTTT
CDR3 protein: CASSQVWGGVTEAFF

clone size: many
D gene: -
V gene: TRBV16
J gene: TRBJ1-1
CDR3 DNA: TGTGCCAGCAGCCAAGCGACAGCCAGGGACACTGAAGCTTTCTTT
CDR3 protein: CASSQATARDTEAFF

clone size: -
D gene: -
V gene: TRBV12-3/TRBV12-4
J gene: TRBJ1-2
CDR3 DNA: TGTGCCAGCAGTTTGTCCTTGGGGCAAGCTAACTATGGCTGCACCTTC
CDR3 protein: CASSLSLGQANYGCTF